The sample holds many counts of the clone carrying this T cell receptor (beta chain). The data derive from a study of spatial heterogeneity in lung cancer. Time point denoted: sample taken at primary tumor resection. TCRdb reprocessed the 5' RACE reads with MiXCR, giving one entry per CDR3 protein. The table includes 50,000 to 75,000 distinct CDR3 sequences, around 6% detected once. This CDR3 spans 15 amino acids. CDR1 SQVTM and CDR2 ANQGSEA come from the germline V gene. V was shortened by 5 bases and J by 0 bases, with 15 bases between the two germline ends. The V and J genes are TRBV29-1 and TRBJ2-3; D possibly matches TRBD1 or TRBD2 (6 bases each). The sequence was obtained from a female donor with early-stage non-small cell lung cancer. Sequenced here: PBMCs, sampled at surgery. Here the CDR3 reads CSVIGGGSSTDTQYF. CDR3 nucleotides: TGCAGCGTTATCGGGGGCGGCTCTAGCACAGATACGCAGTATTTT.